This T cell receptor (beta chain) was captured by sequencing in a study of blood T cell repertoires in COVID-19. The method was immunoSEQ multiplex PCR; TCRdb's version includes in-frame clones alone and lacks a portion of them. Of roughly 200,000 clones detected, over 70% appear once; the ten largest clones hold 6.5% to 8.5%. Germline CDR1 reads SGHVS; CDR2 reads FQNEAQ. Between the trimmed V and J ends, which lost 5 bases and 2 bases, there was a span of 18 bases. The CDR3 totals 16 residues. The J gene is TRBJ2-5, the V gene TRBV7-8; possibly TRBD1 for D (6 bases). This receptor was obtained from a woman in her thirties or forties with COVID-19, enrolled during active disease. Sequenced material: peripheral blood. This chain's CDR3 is CASSNRRSDRQETQYF. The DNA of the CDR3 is TGTGCCAGCAGCAACAGGAGGTCGGACAGACAAGAGACCCAGTACTTC.